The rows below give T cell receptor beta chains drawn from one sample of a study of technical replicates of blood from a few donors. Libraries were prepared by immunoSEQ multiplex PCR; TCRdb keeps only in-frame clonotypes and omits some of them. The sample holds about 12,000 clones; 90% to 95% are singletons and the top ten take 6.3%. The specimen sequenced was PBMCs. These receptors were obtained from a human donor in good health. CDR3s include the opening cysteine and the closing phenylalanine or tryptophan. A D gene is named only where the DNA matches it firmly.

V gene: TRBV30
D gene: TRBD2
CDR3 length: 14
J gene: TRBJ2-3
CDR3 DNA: TGTGCCTGGAGTAAGGCGGGAGGTACAGATACGCAGTATTTT
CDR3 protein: CAWSKAGGTDTQYF

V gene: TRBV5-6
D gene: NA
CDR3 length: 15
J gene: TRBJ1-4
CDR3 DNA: TGTGCCAGCAGCTCTCAGGGTCAAGGGAATGAAAAACTGTTTTTT
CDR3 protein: CASSSQGQGNEKLFF

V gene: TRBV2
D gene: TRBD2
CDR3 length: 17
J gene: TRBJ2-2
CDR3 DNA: TGTGCCAGCAGTGTACGTAGCGGGAGAGAGAACACCGGGGAGCTGTTTTTT
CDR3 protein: CASSVRSGRENTGELFF

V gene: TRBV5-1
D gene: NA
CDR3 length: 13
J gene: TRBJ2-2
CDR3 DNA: TGCGCCAGCAGCCCCAGGGGATCCGGGGAGCTGTTTTTT
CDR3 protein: CASSPRGSGELFF

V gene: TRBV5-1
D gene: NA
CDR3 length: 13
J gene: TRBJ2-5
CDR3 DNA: TGCGCCAGCAGCCACGGACAGTCCGAGACCCAGTACTTC
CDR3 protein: CASSHGQSETQYF

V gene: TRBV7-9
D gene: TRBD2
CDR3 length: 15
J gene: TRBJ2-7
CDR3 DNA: TGTGCCAGCAGCTTAAGCGGGAGTGTCGCCTACGAGCAGTACTTC
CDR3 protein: CASSLSGSVAYEQYF

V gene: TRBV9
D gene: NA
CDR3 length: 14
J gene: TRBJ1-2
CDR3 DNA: TGTGCCAGCAGCGGTACAGGGCAGGACTATGGCTACACCTTC
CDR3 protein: CASSGTGQDYGYTF

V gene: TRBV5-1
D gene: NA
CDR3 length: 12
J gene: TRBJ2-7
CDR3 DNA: TGCGCCAGCAGGGTTGGAGACTACGAGCAGTACTTC
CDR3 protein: CASRVGDYEQYF

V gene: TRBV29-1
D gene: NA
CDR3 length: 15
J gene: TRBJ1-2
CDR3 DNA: TGCAGCGTTGAAGCCCTACTAGTACCGAACTATGGCTACACCTTC
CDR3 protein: CSVEALLVPNYGYTF

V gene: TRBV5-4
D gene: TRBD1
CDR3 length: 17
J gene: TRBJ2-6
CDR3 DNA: TGTGCCAGCAGCTTGGCAGGGGGTGCCTCTGGGGCCAACGTCCTGACTTTC
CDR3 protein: CASSLAGGASGANVLTF

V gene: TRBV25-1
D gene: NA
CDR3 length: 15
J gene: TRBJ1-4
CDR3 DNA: TGTGCCAGCAGTGAAGTTGCCGGTACTAATGAAAAACTGTTTTTT
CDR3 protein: CASSEVAGTNEKLFF